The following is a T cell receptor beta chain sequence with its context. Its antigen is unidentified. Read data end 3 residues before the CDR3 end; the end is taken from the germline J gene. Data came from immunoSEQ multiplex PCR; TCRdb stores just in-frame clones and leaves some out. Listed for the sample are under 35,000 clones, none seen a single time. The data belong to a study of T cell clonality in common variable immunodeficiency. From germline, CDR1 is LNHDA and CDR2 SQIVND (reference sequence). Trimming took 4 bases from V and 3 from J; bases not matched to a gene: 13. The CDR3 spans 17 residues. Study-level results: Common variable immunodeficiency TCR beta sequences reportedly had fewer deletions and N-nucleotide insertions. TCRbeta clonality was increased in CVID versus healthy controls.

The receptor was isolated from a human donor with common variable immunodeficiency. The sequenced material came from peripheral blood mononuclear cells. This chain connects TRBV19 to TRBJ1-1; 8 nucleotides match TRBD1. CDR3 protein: CASSTLLDRGGHTEAFF. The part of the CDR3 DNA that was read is TGTGCCAGTAGTACCCTCCTTGACAGGGGAGGGCACACTGAA.